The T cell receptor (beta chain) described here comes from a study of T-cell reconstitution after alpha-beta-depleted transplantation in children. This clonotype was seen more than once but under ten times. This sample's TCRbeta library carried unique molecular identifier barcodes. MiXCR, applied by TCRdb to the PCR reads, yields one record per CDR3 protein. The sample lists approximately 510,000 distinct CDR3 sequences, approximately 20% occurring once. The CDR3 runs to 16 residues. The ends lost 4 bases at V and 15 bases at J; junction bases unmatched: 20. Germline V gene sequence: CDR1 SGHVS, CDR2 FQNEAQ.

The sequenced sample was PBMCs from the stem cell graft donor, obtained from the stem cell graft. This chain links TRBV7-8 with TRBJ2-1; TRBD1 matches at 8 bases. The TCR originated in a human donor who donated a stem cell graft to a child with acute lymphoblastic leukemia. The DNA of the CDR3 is TGTGCCAGCAGCTCCCGCGAGGGCAGGGGGCGTAAAGAAGGGTTCTTC. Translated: CASSSREGRGRKEGFF.